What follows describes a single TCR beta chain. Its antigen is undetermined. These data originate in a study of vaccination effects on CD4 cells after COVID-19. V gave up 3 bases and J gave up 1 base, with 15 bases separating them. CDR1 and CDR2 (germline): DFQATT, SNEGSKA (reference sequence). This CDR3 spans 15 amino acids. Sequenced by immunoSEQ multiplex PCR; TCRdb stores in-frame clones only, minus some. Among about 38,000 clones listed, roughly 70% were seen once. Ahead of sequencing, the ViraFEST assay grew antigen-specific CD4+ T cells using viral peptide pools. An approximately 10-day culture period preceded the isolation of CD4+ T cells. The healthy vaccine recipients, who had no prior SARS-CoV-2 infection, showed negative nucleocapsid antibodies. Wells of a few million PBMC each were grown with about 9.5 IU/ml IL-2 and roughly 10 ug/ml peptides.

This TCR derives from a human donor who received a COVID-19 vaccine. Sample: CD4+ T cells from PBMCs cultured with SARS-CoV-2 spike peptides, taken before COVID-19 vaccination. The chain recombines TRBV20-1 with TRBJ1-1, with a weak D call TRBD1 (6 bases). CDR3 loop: CSASPDRRRNTEAFF. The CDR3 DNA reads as TGCAGTGCTAGTCCGGACAGAAGGAGGAACACTGAAGCTTTCTTT.